This T cell receptor beta chain is drawn from a study of T cell responses to AZD1222 COVID-19 vaccine. Generated by immunoSEQ multiplex PCR, the TCRdb table keeps only in-frame clones and is missing some. The repertoire has more than 150,000 clones, roughly 91% of them found once; the top ten carry more than 25%. CDR1 is MNHEY and CDR2 is SMNVEV in the germline V gene (reference sequence). The CDR3 has 11 amino acids. Trimming shortened V by 9 bases and J by 0 bases, and 5 bases separated the two germline ends. The study, taken as a whole, reports: Donors skewed white British and female; clonal diversity was possibly underestimated. Repertoires in all cases were sampled only once the peak T cell response had passed.

This clone was observed a single time. Its matching antigen is unknown. The sample was peripheral blood, taken 28 days after the second AZD1222 dose. The V call is TRBV27, the J call TRBJ2-5; D unclear. This TCR was sampled from an adult who received the AZD1222 COVID-19 vaccine. The CDR3: CARPHQETQYF. Here the CDR3 DNA reads TGTGCCAGGCCCCACCAAGAGACCCAGTACTTC.